The T cell receptor (beta chain) under discussion was sequenced for a study of shared clonotypes between healthy human individuals. About the research overall: Each donor contributed plates that comprised three CD4 naive, three CD4 memory, two CD8 naive and one CD8 memory. Points from the study as a whole: Across subsets, estimated richness was generally greater for naive than for memory populations.

Participating donors were healthy, HIV-negative adults free of recent acute infections or vaccinations. This CDR3 comprises 14 residues. The germline CDR1 and CDR2 sequences are SGHRS and YFSETQ. The V and J ends lost 3 bases and 3 bases respectively, with 13 bases between them. Some clones are missing from TCRdb's copy, which holds only in-frame ones; the method was immunoSEQ multiplex PCR. The table lists around 2.3 million clones, approximately 96% of them singletons, with 0.13% in the top ten. With respect to this clone: Its cognate antigen is unknown.

Sequences were obtained from naive CD4+ T cells sorted from blood. Noted subset: CD45RA+ positively selected. The rearrangement links TRBV5-1 to TRBJ2-7, with D possibly matching TRBD1 (5 bases). The TCR was taken from a man between 18 and 29 years old in good health. CDR3 DNA: TGCGCCAGCAGCTGGGGCCAAGAATACTACGAGCAGTACTTC. It codes for CASSWGQEYYEQYF.